Listed here are 24 T cell receptor beta chains from one sample, sequenced in a study of shared clonotypes between healthy human individuals. Here immunoSEQ multiplex PCR was the method, and the copy in TCRdb shows in-frame clones only, minus some. Here the sample spans 2 million to 3 million clones, over 85% being singletons. Sequenced input: naive CD4+ T cells from PBMCs. The subset is: CD45RA+ positively selected. These receptors originate from a man aged 18 to 30 in good health. Some clones in this sample may be carry-over from other donors' samples.

The chain combines TRBV5-4 with TRBJ1-3; D is ambiguous. CDR1 and CDR2 from the germline V gene are SGHNT and YYREEE (reference sequence). Trimming removed 4 bases from V and 4 bases from J, with 15 bases in between. This CDR3 has 15 amino acids. The CDR3 loop is CASSAREEYGNTIYF. As DNA, the CDR3 is TGTGCCAGCAGCGCTCGGGAGGAGTACGGAAACACCATATATTTT.

CDR3 in amino acids: CASRGPAGGQSNTEAFF. CDR3 in DNA: TGTGCCAGCAGGGGCCCGGCAGGGGGACAATCGAACACTGAAGCTTTCTTT. The chain combines TRBV28 with TRBJ1-1, with 7 bases matching TRBD1. Looked up from germline, CDR1 is MDHEN and CDR2 is SYDVKM. The CDR3 covers 17 residues. With V trimmed by 6 bases and J by 1 base, 14 bases remained unmatched. The full variable domain, with the rest looked up from reference TRBV28 and TRBJ1-1, is DVKVTQSSRYLVKRTGEKVFLECVQDMDHENMFWYRQDPGLGLRLIYFSYDVKMKEKGDIPEGYSVSREKKERFSLILESASTNQTSMYLCASRGPAGGQSNTEAFFGQGTRLTVV.

The chain joins TRBV6-4 to TRBJ2-1; the match to TRBD1 covers 8 bases. This CDR3 region has 14 residues. The germline gives CDR1 MRHNA, CDR2 SNTAGT. Trimming cost V 5 bases and J 3 bases; bases outside gene matches: 3. CDR3 residues: CASSRTGSYNEQFF. The CDR3 DNA reads as TGTGCCAGCAGTCGGACAGGGAGCTACAATGAGCAGTTCTTC.

The V and J genes are TRBV5-1 and TRBJ1-4; no clear D. Looked up from germline, CDR1 is SGHRS and CDR2 is YFSETQ. Trimming took off 0 bases at V and 7 bases at J, with 10 bases between the two ends. CDR3 length: 14 amino acids. CDR3 amino acids: CASSLDSRSEKLFF. The CDR3 nucleotides are TGCGCCAGCAGCTTGGACAGCCGCTCTGAAAAACTGTTTTTT.

The chain uses TRBV9 and TRBJ2-1; 9 positions match TRBD1. The CDR3 spans 16 residues. V was pared by 5 bases and J by 2 bases, with 8 bases of the junction left unmatched. Germline lookup yields CDR1 SGDLS and CDR2 YYNGEE. CDR3 in amino acids: CASSPPGTGPYNEQFF. In nucleotides, the CDR3 is TGTGCCAGCAGTCCCCCAGGGACAGGGCCCTACAATGAGCAGTTCTTC.

The chain recombines TRBV10-3 with TRBJ2-1; TRBD2 is a possible D gene (6 bases). The CDR3 extends over 12 amino acids. Germline CDR1 ENHRY, CDR2 SYGVKD. V gave up 7 bases and J gave up 8 bases, with 12 bases separating them. CDR3 bases: TGTGCCATCAACGGAGGGTTCGATGAGCAGTTCTTC. Its translation is CAINGGFDEQFF.

The rearrangement links TRBV28 to TRBJ2-1, with D possibly being TRBD1 (6 bases). The germline V and J ends were trimmed by 3 bases and 12 bases, with 27 bases remaining between them. The length of the CDR3 is 17 residues. Germline V gene data show CDR1 as MDHEN and CDR2 as SYDVKM. The CDR3: CASSFVFTGPNPSGQFF. CDR3 sequence (DNA): TGTGCCAGCAGTTTTGTATTTACAGGGCCGAACCCCTCTGGGCAGTTCTTC.

The chain links TRBV19 to TRBJ2-1; TRBD2 aligns across 7 bases. Losses at the gene ends were 5 bases for V and 4 bases for J; bases not matched to a gene: 8. Per the germline V gene, CDR1 is LNHDA and CDR2 is SQIVND (reference sequence). The CDR3 is made up of 15 amino acids. The CDR3 protein is CASSYGGSPYNEQFF. DNA of the CDR3: TGTGCCAGTAGTTACGGCGGGAGTCCTTACAATGAGCAGTTCTTC.

In this sample, this clone turned up once. The same CDR3 is also encoded by other DNA sequences in this sample. The V call is TRBV29-1, the J call TRBJ1-2; the match to TRBD1 covers 11 bases. CDR3 size: 12 residues. CDR1 and CDR2 from the germline V gene are SQVTM and ANQGSEA. With 6 bases clipped from V and 4 bases from J, the junction kept 1 base outside the gene matches. The CDR3 nucleotides are TGCAGCGTGGGGACAGGGGGCTATGGCTACACCTTC. Its translation: CSVGTGGYGYTF. Full variable domain (rest looked up from reference TRBV29-1 and TRBJ1-2): SAVISQKPSRDICQRGTSLTIQCQVDSQVTMMFWYRQQPGQSLTLIATANQGSEATYESGFVIDKFPISRPNLTFSTLTVSNMSPEDSSIYLCSVGTGGYGYTFGSGTRLTVV.

CDR3 in amino acids: CASSPPWREEGDTQYF. CDR3 coding DNA: TGTGCCAGCAGCCCCCCCTGGCGGGAGGAGGGAGATACGCAGTATTTT. The chain joins TRBV5-4 to TRBJ2-3; 8 positions agree with TRBD2. The CDR3 consists of 16 residues. CDR1 is SGHNT, CDR2 YYREEE, per germline (reference sequence). V lost 4 bases and J lost 5; bases outside the gene matches: 12.

As to this clone: The sample holds other DNA sequences that translate to the same CDR3. V and J are TRBV6-1 and TRBJ2-3; no clear D. Trimming removed 1 base at V and 0 bases at J, with 2 bases between. There are 13 residues in the CDR3. Germline V gene data show CDR1 as MNHNS and CDR2 as SASEGT. The CDR3 here is CASSEGSTDTQYF. The CDR3 bases are TGTGCCAGCAGTGAAGGTAGCACAGATACGCAGTATTTT.

The V call is TRBV18, the J call TRBJ2-7, with TRBD2 as a possible D gene (6 bases). The germline gives CDR1 KGHSH, CDR2 LQKENI. The CDR3 totals 15 residues. The germline V and J ends were trimmed by 0 bases and 5 bases, with 14 bases remaining between them. The CDR3 nucleotides read TGTGCCAGCTCACCACCGGCGCGGGAAGGTCACGAGCAGTACTTC. As protein: CASSPPAREGHEQYF. The full variable domain, with the rest looked up from reference TRBV18 and TRBJ2-7, is NAGVMQNPRHLVRRRGQEARLRCSPMKGHSHVYWYRQLPEEGLKFMVYLQKENIIDESGMPKERFSAEFPKEGPSILRIQQVVRGDSAAYFCASSPPAREGHEQYFGPGTRLTVT.

The chain uses TRBV6-1 and TRBJ2-3; D perhaps matches TRBD2 (5 bases). The CDR3 loop spans 14 amino acids. CDR1 and CDR2 (germline): MNHNS, SASEGT. V was shortened by 4 bases and J by 5 bases, with 13 bases between the two germline ends. DNA for the CDR3: TGTGCCAGCAGTGCTCGGGATCTGGAAGATACGCAGTATTTT. Its translation: CASSARDLEDTQYF.

The chain is built from TRBV6-5 and TRBJ2-3, with a possible D match to TRBD2 (6 bases). CDR3 size: 15 residues. The germline gives CDR1 MNHEY, CDR2 SVGAGI. The V and J ends lost 4 bases and 1 base respectively, with 12 bases between them. The chain's CDR3 is CASSLAVHGTDTQYF. CDR3 sequence (DNA): TGTGCCAGCAGTTTAGCGGTCCATGGCACAGATACGCAGTATTTT.

This clone has just one count. This chain joins TRBV27 and TRBJ2-7; TRBD1 matches 8 bases. CDR1 is MNHEY, CDR2 SMNVEV, per germline (reference sequence). The CDR3 is made up of 15 amino acids. The V and J ends lost 6 bases and 1 base, in that order; junction bases with no gene match: 8. In DNA form, the CDR3 reads TGTGCCAGCAGCCGACAGGGACAGGCGTCCTACGAGCAGTACTTC. Amino acid sequence: CASSRQGQASYEQYF.

The J gene is TRBJ1-4, the V gene TRBV2; D is uncertain. This CDR3 region has 13 residues. Trimming left V 0 bases short and J 4 bases short, with 3 bases between. Germline lookup yields CDR1 SNHLY and CDR2 FYNNEI. The CDR3 DNA sequence: TGTGCCAGCAGTGAAGCCATTAATGAAAAACTGTTTTTT. This sequence encodes CASSEAINEKLFF. Combining the CDR3 with reference TRBV2 and TRBJ1-4 gives the whole variable domain EPEVTQTPSHQVTQMGQEVILRCVPISNHLYFYWYRQILGQKVEFLVSFYNNEISEKSEIFDDQFSVERPDGSNFTLKIRSTKLEDSAMYFCASSEAINEKLFFGSGTQLSVL.

The CDR3 loop is CASSPLASDADTQYF. The CDR3 DNA sequence: TGTGCCAGCTCACCCCTAGCGAGCGACGCAGATACGCAGTATTTT. The chain has TRBV18 and TRBJ2-3; possibly TRBD2 for D (6 bases). Germline V gene data show CDR1 as KGHSH and CDR2 as LQKENI. V was shortened by 3 bases and J by 4 bases, with 14 bases between the two germline ends. The CDR3 spans 15 residues.

V and J are TRBV7-2 and TRBJ2-2, with TRBD2 identical over 9 bases. CDR3 size: 17 residues. V shed 2 bases and J 7 bases; nucleotides not matched to a gene: 11. Germline V gene sequence: CDR1 SGHTA, CDR2 FQGNSA. The CDR3 DNA follows: TGTGCCAGCAGCTTACAAGCGGGAGGACCATCGGTCGGGGAGCTGTTTTTT. It encodes CASSLQAGGPSVGELFF.

This sequence joins TRBV28 and TRBJ2-7; weak D call: TRBD2 (6 bases). The V end lost 7 bases, the J end lost 2 bases, and 15 bases lay between the germline ends. This CDR3 is built from 14 residues. The V gene's germline CDR1 is MDHEN and CDR2 SYDVKM. This chain's CDR3 is CASTLAAGTYEQYF. CDR3 bases: TGTGCCAGCACATTAGCGGCTGGGACCTACGAGCAGTACTTC.

The rearrangement uses TRBV5-1 and TRBJ1-4, with a tentative D call TRBD1 (6 bases). CDR1 and CDR2 from the germline V gene are SGHRS and YFSETQ. CDR3 size: 15 residues. V gave up 0 bases and J gave up 4 bases, with 10 bases separating them. The CDR3 is CASSLEQGFNEKLFF. The CDR3 DNA reads TGCGCCAGCAGCTTGGAGCAGGGGTTTAATGAAAAACTGTTTTTT.

The chain links TRBV27 to TRBJ2-7, with 10 nucleotides matching TRBD1. Trimming removed 5 bases from V and 2 bases from J; junction bases left unmatched: 6. This CDR3 is built from 15 residues. Per germline, CDR1 MNHEY and CDR2 SMNVEV (reference sequence). Here the CDR3 DNA reads TGTGCCAGCAGTCTGGGACAGGGGTGGGCCTACGAGCAGTACTTC. It specifies CASSLGQGWAYEQYF.

This chain uses TRBV6-1 with TRBJ2-1, with 8 positions matching TRBD2. From germline, CDR1 is MNHNS and CDR2 SASEGT. CDR3 length equals 14 residues. V shed 6 bases, J shed 4 bases, and the junction held 5 bases outside the gene matches. CDR3 loop: CASRGLDRYNEQFF. Here the CDR3 DNA reads TGTGCCAGCAGGGGACTAGACAGGTACAATGAGCAGTTCTTC.

The table lists this clone with a few counts. V is TRBV2 and J is TRBJ1-1, with D possibly TRBD1 on 5 matching bases. V shed 8 bases and J shed 1 base, with 11 bases lying between them. This CDR3 region has 13 residues. Per the germline V gene, CDR1 is SNHLY and CDR2 is FYNNEI. The CDR3 region has the DNA TGTGCCAGCGGTCAGCAGGGGAACACTGAAGCTTTCTTT. It specifies CASGQQGNTEAFF.

This clone was observed a single time. V is TRBV25-1 and J is TRBJ2-7; 8 nucleotides agree with TRBD2. Germline V gives CDR1 MGHDK, CDR2 SYGVNS. The V segment lost 3 bases and the J segment 0 bases; nucleotides outside the gene matches: 13. The CDR3 loop spans 18 amino acids. The CDR3 DNA reads TGTGCCAGCAGTGACTTACCACCCTTAGCGGGACCCTCCTACGAGCAGTACTTC. Amino acids: CASSDLPPLAGPSYEQYF.